This TCR beta chain was sequenced in a study of PD-1 blockade in mismatch repair-deficient tumors. Data came from immunoSEQ multiplex PCR; TCRdb stores just in-frame clones and leaves some out. The sample consists of about 84,000 clones, 81% of them appearing once. This TCR came from an adult with mismatch repair-deficient cancer. Sample: peripheral blood, taken 12 weeks after starting pembrolizumab.

CDR3 DNA: TGTGCCAGCAGTTACGACAGGGGGCGTACCGGGGAGCTGTTTTTT. This encodes CASSYDRGRTGELFF. V usage is TRBV6-5 and J usage is TRBJ2-2; TRBD1 aligns across 10 bases. The CDR3 is 15 residues long. With V trimmed by 2 bases and J by 5 bases, 2 bases remained unmatched. CDR1 MNHEY and CDR2 SVGAGI come from the germline V gene.